The clone carrying this TCR beta chain has more than one count but fewer than ten. No antigen is known for it. The sample comes from a study of regulatory T cells in long-lasting Graves disease. Study-level background: Antithyroid drugs had been taken by newly diagnosed Graves' patients for under 3 months.

General study results and limits: Persistent disease was associated with favored TRBV28 usage and with favored use of TRBJ1-2 and TRBJ2-5. Those with persistent Graves' had less TCR diversity than newly diagnosed patients.

Time point: newly diagnosed GD, antithyroid drugs for less than 3 months. Preparation of the TCR library used RNA extracted from PBMCs. Germline loops: CDR1 SGHTA, CDR2 FQGNSA. V gave up 4 bases and J gave up 0 bases, with 16 bases separating them. CDR3 length: 16 residues. HTBI primers from iRepertoire and Arm-PCR of CDR3 regions yielded the TCR beta libraries. TCRdb ran MiXCR on the multiplex PCR reads and lists one entry per CDR3 protein. This sample has some 350,000 distinct CDR3 sequences, with 15% to 20% found just once. These same data were also listed under a study on T cells in Graves' hyperthyroidism and ophthalmopathy.

The chain recombines TRBV7-2 with TRBJ2-7, with a possible D match to TRBD1 (6 bases). The origin of this receptor is a woman under 30 with Graves disease. The sequencing here drew on peripheral blood mononuclear cells (PBMCs), taken at new diagnosis, from a patient treated with antithyroid drugs. CDR3 loop: CASSWEGTYRSYEQYF. CDR3 in DNA: TGTGCCAGCAGCTGGGAAGGGACATATCGCTCCTACGAGCAGTACTTC.